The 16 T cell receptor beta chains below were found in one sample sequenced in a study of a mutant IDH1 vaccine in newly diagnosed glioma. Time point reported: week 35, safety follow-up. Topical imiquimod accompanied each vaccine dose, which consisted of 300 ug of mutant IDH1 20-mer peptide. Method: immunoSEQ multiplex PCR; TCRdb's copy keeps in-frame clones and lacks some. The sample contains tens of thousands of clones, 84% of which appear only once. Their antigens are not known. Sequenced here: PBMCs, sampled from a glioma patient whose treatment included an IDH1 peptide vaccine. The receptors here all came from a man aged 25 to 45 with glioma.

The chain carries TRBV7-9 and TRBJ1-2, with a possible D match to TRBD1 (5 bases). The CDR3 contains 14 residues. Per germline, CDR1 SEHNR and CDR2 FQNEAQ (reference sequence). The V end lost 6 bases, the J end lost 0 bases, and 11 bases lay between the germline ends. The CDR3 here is CASRDGTTNYGYTF. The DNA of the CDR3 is TGTGCCAGCAGGGATGGGACCACTAACTATGGCTACACCTTC. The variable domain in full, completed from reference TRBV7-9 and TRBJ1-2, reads DTGVSQNPRHKITKRGQNVTFRCDPISEHNRLYWYRQTLGQGPEFLTYFQNEAQLEKSRLLSDRFSAERPKGSFSTLEIQRTEQGDSAMYLCASRDGTTNYGYTFGSGTRLTVV.

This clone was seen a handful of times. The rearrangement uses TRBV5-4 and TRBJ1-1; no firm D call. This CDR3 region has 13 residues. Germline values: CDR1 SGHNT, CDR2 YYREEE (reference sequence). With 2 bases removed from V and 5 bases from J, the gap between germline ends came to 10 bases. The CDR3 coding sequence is TGTGCCAGCAGCTTCCAAAGTAGGACTGAAGCTTTCTTT. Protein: CASSFQSRTEAFF.

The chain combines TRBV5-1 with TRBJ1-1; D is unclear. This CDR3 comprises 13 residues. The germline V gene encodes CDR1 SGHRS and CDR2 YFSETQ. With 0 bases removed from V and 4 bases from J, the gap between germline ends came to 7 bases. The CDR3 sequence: CASSLETLTEAFF. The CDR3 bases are TGCGCCAGCAGCTTGGAGACACTCACTGAAGCTTTCTTT.

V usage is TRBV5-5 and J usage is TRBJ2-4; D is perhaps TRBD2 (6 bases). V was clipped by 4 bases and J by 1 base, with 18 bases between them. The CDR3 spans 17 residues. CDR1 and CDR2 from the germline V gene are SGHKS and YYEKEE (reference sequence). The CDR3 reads CASSQRAANGAKNIQYF. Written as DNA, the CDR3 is TGTGCCAGCAGCCAGCGGGCAGCCAATGGCGCCAAAAACATTCAGTACTTC.

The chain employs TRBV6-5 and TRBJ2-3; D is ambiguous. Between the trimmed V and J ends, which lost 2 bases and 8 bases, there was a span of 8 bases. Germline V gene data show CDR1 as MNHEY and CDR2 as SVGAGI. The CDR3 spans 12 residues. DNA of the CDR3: TGTGCCAGCAGTTACGTTGGCAGTACGCAGTATTTT. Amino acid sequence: CASSYVGSTQYF.

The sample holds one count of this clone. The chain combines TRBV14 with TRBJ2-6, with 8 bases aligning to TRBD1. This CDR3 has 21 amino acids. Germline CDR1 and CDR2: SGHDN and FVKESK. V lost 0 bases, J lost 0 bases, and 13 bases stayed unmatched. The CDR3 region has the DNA TGTGCCAGCAGCCAAGATTTGAGGTGGGGACAGGCTAACTCTGGGGCCAACGTCCTGACTTTC. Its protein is CASSQDLRWGQANSGANVLTF. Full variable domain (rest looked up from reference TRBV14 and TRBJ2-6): EAGVTQFPSHSVIEKGQTVTLRCDPISGHDNLYWYRRVMGKEIKFLLHFVKESKQDESGMPNNRFLAERTGGTYSTLKVQPAELEDSGVYFCASSQDLRWGQANSGANVLTFGAGSRLTVL.

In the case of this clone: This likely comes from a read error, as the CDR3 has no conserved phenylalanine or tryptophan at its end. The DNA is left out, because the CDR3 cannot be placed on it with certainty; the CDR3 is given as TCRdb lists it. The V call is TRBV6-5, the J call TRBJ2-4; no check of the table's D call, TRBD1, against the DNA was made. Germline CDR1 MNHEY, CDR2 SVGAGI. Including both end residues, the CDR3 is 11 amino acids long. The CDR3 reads CASSTDYAQGI.

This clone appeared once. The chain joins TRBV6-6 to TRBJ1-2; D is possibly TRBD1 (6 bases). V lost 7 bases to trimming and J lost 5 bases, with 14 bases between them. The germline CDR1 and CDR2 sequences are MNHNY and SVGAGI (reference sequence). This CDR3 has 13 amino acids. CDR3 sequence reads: CASNQGGKYGYTF. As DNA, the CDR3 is TGTGCCAGCAACCAAGGGGGAAAATATGGCTACACCTTC.

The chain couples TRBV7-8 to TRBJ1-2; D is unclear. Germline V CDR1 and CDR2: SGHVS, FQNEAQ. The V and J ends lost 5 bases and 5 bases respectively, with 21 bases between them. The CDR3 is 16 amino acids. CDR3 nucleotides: TGTGCCAGCAGCCCGGTGATAACGACTACTCAATATGGCTACACCTTC. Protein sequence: CASSPVITTTQYGYTF.

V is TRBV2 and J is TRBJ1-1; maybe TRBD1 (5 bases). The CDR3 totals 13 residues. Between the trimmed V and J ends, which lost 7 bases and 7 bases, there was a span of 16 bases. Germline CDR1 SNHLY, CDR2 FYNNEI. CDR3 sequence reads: CASITGTKGEAFF. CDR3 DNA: TGTGCCAGCATTACCGGGACCAAGGGTGAAGCTTTCTTT.

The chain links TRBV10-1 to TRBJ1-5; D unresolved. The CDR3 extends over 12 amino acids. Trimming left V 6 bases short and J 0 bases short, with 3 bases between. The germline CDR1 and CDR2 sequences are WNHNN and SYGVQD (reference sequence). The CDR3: CASSDSNQPQHF. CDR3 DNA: TGCGCCAGCAGCGATAGCAATCAGCCCCAGCATTTT.

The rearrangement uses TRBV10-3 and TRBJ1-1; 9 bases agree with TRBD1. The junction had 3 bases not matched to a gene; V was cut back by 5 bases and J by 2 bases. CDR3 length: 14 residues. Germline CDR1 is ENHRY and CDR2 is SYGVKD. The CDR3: CAISRQGGNTEAFF. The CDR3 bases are TGTGCCATCAGTAGACAGGGGGGAAACACTGAAGCTTTCTTT.

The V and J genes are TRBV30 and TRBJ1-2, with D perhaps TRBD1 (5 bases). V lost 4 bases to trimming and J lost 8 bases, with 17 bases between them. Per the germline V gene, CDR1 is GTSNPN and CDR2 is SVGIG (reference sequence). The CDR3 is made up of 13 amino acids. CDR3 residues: CAWTRSGGWGYTF. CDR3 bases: TGTGCCTGGACCCGTTCGGGGGGATGGGGCTACACCTTC.

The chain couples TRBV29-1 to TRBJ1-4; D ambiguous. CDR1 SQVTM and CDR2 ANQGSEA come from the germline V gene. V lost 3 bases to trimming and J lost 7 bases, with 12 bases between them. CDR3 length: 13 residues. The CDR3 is CSVERASGEKLFF. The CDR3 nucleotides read TGCAGCGTTGAGAGGGCAAGTGGTGAAAAACTGTTTTTT. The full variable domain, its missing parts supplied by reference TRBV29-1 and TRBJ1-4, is SAVISQKPSRDICQRGTSLTIQCQVDSQVTMMFWYRQQPGQSLTLIATANQGSEATYESGFVIDKFPISRPNLTFSTLTVSNMSPEDSSIYLCSVERASGEKLFFGSGTQLSVL.

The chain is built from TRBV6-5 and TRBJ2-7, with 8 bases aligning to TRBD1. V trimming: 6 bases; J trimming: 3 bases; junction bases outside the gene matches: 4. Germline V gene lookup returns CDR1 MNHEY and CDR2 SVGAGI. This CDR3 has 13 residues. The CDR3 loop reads CASSLDRDYEQYF. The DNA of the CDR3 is TGTGCCAGCAGCCTGGACAGGGACTACGAGCAGTACTTC.

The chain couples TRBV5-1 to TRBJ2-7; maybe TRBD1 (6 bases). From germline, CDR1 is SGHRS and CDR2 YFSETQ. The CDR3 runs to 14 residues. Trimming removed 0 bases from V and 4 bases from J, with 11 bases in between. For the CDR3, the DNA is TGCGCCAGCAGCTTGGGACAGGACCTTTACGAGCAGTACTTC. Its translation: CASSLGQDLYEQYF.